The 17 T cell receptor beta chains below all came from one sample that was sequenced in a study of T-cell reconstitution after alpha-beta-depleted transplantation in children. Overall study findings and caveats: T-cell numbers and diversity one year post-transplant derived largely from freshly generated T cells.

The library targeted TCRbeta and was prepared with unique molecular identifiers. MiXCR, applied by TCRdb to the PCR reads, yields one record per CDR3 protein. The profile shows approximately 300,000 distinct CDR3 sequences, 7.5% to 9% of them singletons. Their target antigens are unknown. Sequences were derived from peripheral blood, sampled 360 days after TCRalphabeta/CD19-depleted stem cell transplant. Receptor source: a female patient aged 2-15 years who had a stem cell transplant for Fanconi anemia, so the T cells may come from the graft donor.

The CDR3 loop reads CASSRWGDSVYSTNEKLFF. The CDR3 DNA is TGTGCCAGCAGCCGCTGGGGGGACTCCGTGTACTCAACTAATGAAAAACTGTTTTTT. The chain carries TRBV11-1 and TRBJ1-4; possible D gene TRBD1, 5 bases. CDR3 size: 19 residues. In germline, CDR1 is SGHAT, CDR2 FQDESV (reference sequence). Trimming took off 5 bases at V and 0 bases at J, with 22 bases between the two ends.

This clonotype was observed at least ten times. The chain uses TRBV12-3 or TRBV12-4 and TRBJ1-5; tentatively, D is TRBD1 (6 bases). With 6 bases removed from V and 4 bases from J, the gap between germline ends came to 16 bases. CDR3 length: 15 residues. The CDR3 DNA follows: TGTGCCAGCAGCCCAACAGGGAAACTTAATCAGCCCCAGCATTTT. It encodes CASSPTGKLNQPQHF.

This clonotype was recorded many times. V is TRBV7-6 and J is TRBJ2-2, with D possibly matching TRBD1 (6 bases). The V gene's germline CDR1 is SGHVS and CDR2 FNYEAQ. The CDR3 is made up of 16 amino acids. With 2 bases removed from V and 4 bases from J, the gap between germline ends came to 14 bases. CDR3 protein: CASSLMSLDSTGELFF. DNA for the CDR3: TGTGCCAGCAGCTTAATGAGCCTGGACAGCACCGGGGAGCTGTTTTTT.

J is TRBJ2-3 and V is TRBV7-9; D gene uncertain. The CDR3 is 12 amino acids. V gave up 5 bases and J gave up 5 bases, with 8 bases separating them. Germline assignment: CDR1 SEHNR and CDR2 FQNEAQ (reference sequence). The CDR3 is CASSDGRDTQYF. DNA of the CDR3: TGTGCCAGCAGCGATGGTAGAGATACGCAGTATTTT.

This clonotype was counted ten times or more. The chain employs TRBV4-2 and TRBJ1-1; a weak D match, TRBD1 (6 bases). The germline CDR1 and CDR2 sequences are LGHNA and YNFKEQ. The CDR3 is 14 amino acids. Trimming stripped 1 base from V and 5 bases from J, with 11 bases between. CDR3 in DNA: TGTGCCAGCAGCCAAGCAGGGGATCAAACTGAAGCTTTCTTT. Its protein is CASSQAGDQTEAFF.

In its sample, this clonotype was seen many times. This chain connects TRBV20-1 to TRBJ2-7; 7 bases are shared with TRBD2. V shed 0 bases and J 0 bases; nucleotides not matched to a gene: 2. Germline CDR1 and CDR2: DFQATT and SNEGSKA (reference sequence). CDR3 length: 14 amino acids. The CDR3 protein is CSARDGGSSYEQYF. CDR3 nucleotides: TGCAGTGCTAGAGACGGCGGGAGCTCCTACGAGCAGTACTTC.

There are many counts of this clonotype. This sequence joins TRBV20-1 and TRBJ2-7; unclear D gene. CDR3 size: 14 residues. V lost 3 bases, J lost 6 bases, and 18 bases lay in between. CDR1 and CDR2 (germline): DFQATT, SNEGSKA (reference sequence). The CDR3 spells CSARFSTVISEQYF. The CDR3 bases are TGCAGTGCTAGGTTTTCAACTGTGATATCCGAGCAGTACTTC.

Ten or more counts support this clonotype. J is TRBJ2-3 and V is TRBV15, with no clear D. Germline-derived CDR1 and CDR2 are LNHNV and YYDKDF (reference sequence). The CDR3 has 16 residues. Trimming stripped 4 bases from V and 0 bases from J, with 14 bases between. CDR3 amino acids: CATSTPDLTSTDTQYF. The CDR3 DNA sequence: TGTGCCACCAGCACCCCCGACTTGACTAGCACAGATACGCAGTATTTT.

The gene calls are TRBV6-2 or TRBV6-3 and TRBJ1-2; weak D call: TRBD1 (6 bases). The V gene lost 5 bases and the J gene lost 0 bases, with 10 bases spanning the gap. The CDR3 spans 14 residues. CDR1 is MNHEY and CDR2 is SVGEGT in the germline V gene. The DNA of the CDR3 is TGTGCCAGCAGTAAGGACAGCGCTAACTATGGCTACACCTTC. Its protein is CASSKDSANYGYTF.

This clonotype was recorded at least ten times. V is TRBV7-2 and J is TRBJ2-1; 11 nucleotides agree with TRBD2. With V trimmed by 5 bases and J by 2 bases, 2 bases remained unmatched. CDR1 is SGHTA, CDR2 FQGNSA, per germline. The CDR3 totals 15 residues. This CDR3 is CASSKTSGAYNEQFF. DNA of the CDR3: TGTGCCAGCAGCAAGACTAGCGGGGCCTACAATGAGCAGTTCTTC.

Many counts were recorded for this clonotype. V gene TRBV11-2 combines with J gene TRBJ1-2; 9 bases fit TRBD1. With V trimmed by 4 bases and J by 8 bases, 8 bases remained unmatched. CDR1 is SGHAT, CDR2 FQNNGV, per germline. This CDR3 has 14 amino acids. The CDR3 loop is CASSSGDRGKGYTF. The DNA for the CDR3 is TGTGCCAGCAGCTCCGGTGACAGGGGGAAGGGCTACACCTTC.

This clonotype has a count of ten or more. The V and J genes are TRBV7-2 and TRBJ2-1; no definite D call. Per germline, CDR1 SGHTA and CDR2 FQGNSA. V lost 3 bases to trimming and J lost 9 bases, with 6 bases between them. This CDR3 has 11 residues. CDR3 sequence: CASSFIVEQFF. As DNA, the CDR3 is TGTGCCAGCAGCTTTATAGTTGAGCAGTTCTTC.

This clonotype was picked up a small number of times. The V call is TRBV7-3, the J call TRBJ2-3, with TRBD2 as a possible D gene (7 bases). V gave up 5 bases and J gave up 2 bases, with 17 bases separating them. This CDR3 has 16 amino acids. Germline-derived CDR1 and CDR2 are SGHTA and FQGTGA. The DNA of the CDR3 is TGTGCCAGCAGCCCGACAAGGGGGGGGTACACAGATACGCAGTATTTT. Translated, it gives CASSPTRGGYTDTQYF.

This clonotype was recorded a few times. The rearrangement joins TRBV6-2 or TRBV6-3 to TRBJ1-4, with D hard to call. Germline V gene data show CDR1 as MNHEY and CDR2 as SVGEGT. V lost 2 bases and J 0 bases, leaving 19 bases between the germline ends. The CDR3 runs to 19 residues. The CDR3 DNA reads TGTGCCAGCAGTTACCTCGTTGGCGGGCAGCTTGCAACTAATGAAAAACTGTTTTTT. Its protein is CASSYLVGGQLATNEKLFF.

This clonotype showed up many times. The CDR3 DNA reads as TGTGCCAGCAGCGTAGGACCGGGGGGGTCCCCCTCCTACGAGCAGTACTTC. Translated, it gives CASSVGPGGSPSYEQYF. The V call is TRBV9, the J call TRBJ2-7, with 8 positions matching TRBD2. V dropped 0 bases and J dropped 0; count of bases not matched to a gene: 8. The CDR3 consists of 17 residues. The germline gives CDR1 SGDLS, CDR2 YYNGEE. Filled out from reference TRBV9 and TRBJ2-7, the complete variable domain reads DSGVTQTPKHLITATGQRVTLRCSPRSGDLSVYWYQQSLDQGLQFLIQYYNGEERAKGNILERFSAQQFPDLHSELNLSSLELGDSALYFCASSVGPGGSPSYEQYFGPGTRLTVT.

Many counts were recorded for this clonotype. J is TRBJ2-7 and V is TRBV5-1; D perhaps matches TRBD2 (5 bases). V was clipped by 4 bases and J by 3 bases, with 11 bases between them. Germline lookup yields CDR1 SGHRS and CDR2 YFSETQ. The CDR3 is 13 amino acids. Here the CDR3 DNA reads TGCGCCAGCAGCGGAAATGGAGGCTACGAGCAGTACTTC. Amino acids: CASSGNGGYEQYF.

This chain uses TRBV6-5 with TRBJ2-7, with D perhaps given as TRBD1 or TRBD2 (5 bases each). The CDR3 contains 17 residues. The ends were cut back, 2 bases at V and 3 bases at J, with 20 bases in the middle. Germline CDR1 MNHEY, CDR2 SVGAGI. CDR3 residues: CASSYHYLGTQYYEQYF. DNA for the CDR3: TGTGCCAGCAGTTACCATTACCTCGGGACGCAGTACTACGAGCAGTACTTC.